This entry describes one T cell receptor (beta chain). Reverse transcription of roughly 0.5 to 1 ug RNA was carried out with random hexamers. TCRdb re-analysed the immunoSEQ multiplex PCR reads in MiXCR, keeping a single row per CDR3 protein. The sample contains some 90,000 distinct CDR3 sequences, roughly 91% of which appear only once. From germline, CDR1 is PRHDT and CDR2 FYEKMQ (reference sequence). This CDR3 contains 14 residues. The germline V and J ends were trimmed by 5 bases and 2 bases, with 12 bases remaining between them. These data belong to a study of CD8 T cells in Susac syndrome. Sequencing was done on a sample of CD8+ T cells from PBMCs. The rearrangement uses TRBV13 and TRBJ1-2; D is possibly TRBD1 (5 bases). This TCR came from a human donor in good health. CDR3 amino acids: CASSHRGRNYGYTF. As DNA, the CDR3 is TGTGCCAGCAGCCACCGGGGCCGAAACTATGGCTACACCTTC.